This T cell receptor beta chain was sequenced in a study of neurological immune-mediated disorders. TCRdb ran MiXCR on the 5' RACE reads and lists one entry per CDR3 protein. The sample contains roughly 43,000 distinct CDR3 sequences, about 2% of which appear only once. CDR1 is SGHRS, CDR2 YFSETQ, per germline. V was pared by 2 bases and J by 4 bases, with 7 bases between. The CDR3 covers 13 residues. Study-wide findings and caveats: HTLV-1-associated myelopathy had the most TCR clonal expansion, whereas multiple sclerosis had the least (lower than in healthy controls). When grouped phylogenetically, the repertoires of 18 of the 34 multiple sclerosis patients fell together in one related-CDR3 cluster, which is a possible signature.

In this sample, this clonotype turned up many times. What it binds is not known. The sequenced material came from PBMCs. The chain is built from TRBV5-1 and TRBJ2-1; maybe TRBD2 (5 bases). The receptor was derived from a middle-aged woman with multiple sclerosis. The CDR3 sequence: CASSFRGYNEQFF. The CDR3 coding sequence is TGCGCCAGCAGCTTCAGAGGGTACAATGAGCAGTTCTTC.